This paragraph reports one T cell receptor beta chain. Ten or more counts support this clonotype. The antigen it recognizes is unknown. Base qualities were left out, and no much larger clone turns up one base away. The run used an Illumina HiSeq 2500. Quantitative 5'-RACE with molecular barcodes was used to prepare TCR beta libraries. Processing in the source paper ran as follows. A new computational method, built on a probabilistic model of VDJ rearrangement, was used to identify disease-linked TCR variants. The public reads were reprocessed in TCRdb via fastp at Q25 and MiXCR, keeping in-frame beta chains. Entries that share a CDR3 protein sequence are merged under the most common genes and DNA. The V and J calls shown here were made by TCRdb, not taken from the authors' results. Across this sample there are more than 250,000 distinct CDR3 sequences, with about 9.9% seen only once. The top ten clones comprise 8% to 9.5% of the sample.

V ends up 5 bases short and J 10 bases short, with an unmatched junction base count of 7. The CDR3, from cysteine to phenylalanine, totals 14 residues. The CDR3 DNA has 42 bases and is translated from base 1. CDR1 SGHTA and CDR2 FQGNSA are derived from the germline V gene. These data originate in a study of CD8 T cells in ankylosing spondylitis (dated 2017 in TCRdb). For the wider study: The study set out to find disease-linked TCR variants by profiling T cell receptor beta repertoires in ankylosing spondylitis patients and healthy donors. The full study cohort comprised 25 ankylosing spondylitis patients and approximately 100 healthy donors. Peripheral blood samples were taken, and synovial fluid was additionally collected from ankylosing spondylitis patients.

What the study reported, not specific to this receptor: Blood from ankylosing spondylitis patients appeared to be characterized by a TCR beta motif made up of several highly homologous amino acid variants. The disease-linked clones were reported as significantly enriched in matched synovial fluid samples from ankylosing spondylitis patients. In peripheral blood, the disease-linked clones were found at relatively low frequencies and had a CD8+ phenotype. Some motif variants had previously been reported in the synovial fluid and blood of reactive arthritis patients, which suggests shared mechanisms of disease initiation.

Sequenced material: blood, either unsorted or a sorted T cell fraction (not recorded which). This TCR was recovered from a female donor with ankylosing spondylitis or in good health (not recorded which). The sequence is built from TRBV7-2 and TRBJ2-1; TRBD2 agrees with 11 junctional bases. The DNA sequence reads TGTGCCAGCAGCCCCTTAGCGGGGGGGCAGGAGCAGTTCTTC. Its coded protein is CASSPLAGGQEQFF. This CDR3, with the reference TRBV7-2 and TRBJ2-1 proteins standing in past its ends, gives the full variable domain GAGVSQSPSNKVTEKGKDVELRCDPISGHTALYWYRQSLGQGLEFLIYFQGNSAPDKSGLPSDRFSAERTGGSVSTLTIQRTQQEDSAVYLCASSPLAGGQEQFFGPGTRLTVL.